The 4 T cell receptor beta chains in this list originate from one sample, sequenced in a study of somatic mutations in cytotoxic T cells in rheumatoid arthritis. Clones were read by immunoSEQ multiplex PCR, and TCRdb kept only the in-frame ones, dropping some. The sample records about 12,000 clones, 65% to 75% being singletons. The sequencing sample was made of CD8+ T cells sorted from blood. These receptors were taken from a man aged 65 to 79 in good health.

The rearrangement links TRBV7-8 to TRBJ1-1; no clear D gene. The CDR3 totals 16 residues. The V gene's germline CDR1 is SGHVS and CDR2 FQNEAQ. Trimming removed 2 bases at V and 5 bases at J, with 18 bases between. CDR3 residues: CASSLREPGLGTEAFF. The CDR3 region has the DNA TGTGCCAGCAGCTTAAGGGAGCCAGGTTTAGGGACTGAAGCTTTCTTT. Drawing the rest from reference TRBV7-8 and TRBJ1-1, the complete variable domain is GAGVSQSPRYKVAKRGQDVALRCDPISGHVSLFWYQQALGQGPEFLTYFQNEAQLDKSGLPSDRFFAERPEGSVSTLKIQRTQQEDSAVYLCASSLREPGLGTEAFFGQGTRLTVV.

This chain uses TRBV7-9 with TRBJ2-7, with D perhaps given as TRBD1 or TRBD2 (5 bases each). Germline V lookup: CDR1 SEHNR, CDR2 FQNEAQ (reference sequence). V was cut by 4 bases and J by 12 bases, with 16 bases left in between. The CDR3 length is 12 residues. CDR3 residues: CASSSSPGRGYF. Written as DNA, the CDR3 is TGTGCCAGCAGCTCTTCCCCGGGACGAGGGTACTTC.

V is TRBV4-2 and J is TRBJ2-2; no definite D call. Germline V gene lookup returns CDR1 LGHNA and CDR2 YNFKEQ. V gave up 1 base and J gave up 4 bases, with 13 bases separating them. This CDR3 comprises 16 residues. CDR3 sequence: CASSQGEGKATGELFF. The CDR3 coding sequence is TGTGCCAGCAGCCAAGGAGAAGGGAAGGCCACCGGGGAGCTGTTTTTT.

The chain is built from TRBV6-1 and TRBJ1-2, with unresolved D. The CDR3 covers 15 residues. V was trimmed by 1 base and J by 8 bases, leaving 17 bases between them. Germline-derived CDR1 and CDR2 are MNHNS and SASEGT. CDR3 loop: CASSEGGDPGYGYTF. CDR3 sequence (DNA): TGTGCCAGCAGTGAAGGAGGCGATCCGGGTTACGGCTACACCTTC.